This TCR beta chain derives from a study of molecular identifiers for immune sequencing clone quantification. Notes on the study in general: In a background of around 970,000 naive cells, spiked Jurkat TCR RNA from one cell was reportedly detectable.

Deletions cut 6 bases from V and 4 bases from J, with 10 bases between. The CDR3 consists of 13 residues. The germline CDR1 and CDR2 sequences are SNHLY and FYNNEI. TCRdb re-analysed the PCR reads in MiXCR, keeping a single row per CDR3 protein. Seen here are about 36,000 distinct CDR3 sequences, approximately 18% observed once, and the top ten hold more than 6.5%. Sorting recovered naive CD8 T cells on a CD8+CD4-CCR7+CD45RA+ profile. Ten or more counts support this clonotype. The target antigen is unknown. The sequencing input was naive CD8+ T cells from blood, with Jurkat cell RNA spiked in. Subset denoted: FACS-sorted CD8+CD4-CCR7+CD45RA+ naive T cells. The origin of this receptor is a human donor in good health. Some libraries in this study had Jurkat cell RNA spiked in. The rearrangement links TRBV2 to TRBJ2-1; perhaps TRBD1 as D (6 bases). The CDR3 is CASRATGYNEQFF. The DNA for the CDR3 is TGTGCCAGCAGAGCAACAGGGTACAATGAGCAGTTCTTC.